This TCR beta chain stems from a study of cytomegalovirus exposure and HLA in healthy donors. General study points: Trimming of TCR beta V- and J-genes showed a link, identified in a later analysis, to a missense DCLRE1C variant.

The CDR3 totals 13 residues. Deletions cut 3 bases from V and 2 bases from J, with 7 bases between. The germline V gene encodes CDR1 LNHNV and CDR2 YYDKDF (reference sequence). PCR involved 60 Vbeta and 13 Jbeta primers. Sequencing was performed with immunoSEQ multiplex PCR; in TCRdb, only in-frame clones are kept and a portion is missing. The sample gives under 150,000 clones, about three quarters of which show up once; around 2.9% is in the top ten. Donors likely had unrecorded immune exposures despite being nominally healthy when sampled. This clone was picked up a small number of times. Its antigen is not known.

This chain joins TRBV15 and TRBJ1-1, with D unclear. The sequence derives from a man aged 35 to 55 in good health and CMV-seropositive. The sequenced sample consisted of PBMCs. As DNA, the CDR3 is TGTGCCACCAGCAGGTCCCTTAACACTGAAGCTTTCTTT. Amino acids: CATSRSLNTEAFF.